The 22 T cell receptor beta chains in this list originate from one sample, sequenced in a study of a mutant IDH1 vaccine in newly diagnosed glioma. Time point described: week 47, end of study. Doses of 300 ug of mutant IDH1 20-mer peptide were given with topical imiquimod. Data came from immunoSEQ multiplex PCR; TCRdb stores just in-frame clones and leaves some out. The sample has 84,000 or so clones, more than 80% seen once. These receptors lack a known antigen. The source was PBMCs, collected from a glioma patient whose treatment included an IDH1 peptide vaccine. Receptor source: a man aged 35 to 55 with glioma.

V gene TRBV30 combines with J gene TRBJ1-1; a weak D match, TRBD1 (5 bases). V was pared by 1 base and J by 8 bases, with 14 bases between. The CDR3 has 13 amino acids. Germline V gene lookup returns CDR1 GTSNPN and CDR2 SVGIG (reference sequence). The CDR3 sequence: CAWSAGWGREAFF. CDR3 sequence (DNA): TGTGCCTGGAGTGCGGGATGGGGCAGGGAAGCTTTCTTT.

This chain joins TRBV4-2 and TRBJ2-7, with TRBD2 identical over 10 bases. The CDR3 covers 17 residues. V was clipped by 7 bases and J by 7 bases; unmatched bases: 19. Germline-derived CDR1 and CDR2 are LGHNA and YNFKEQ. This chain's CDR3 is CASTQGGTSGVDFEQYF. The DNA for the CDR3 is TGTGCCAGCACCCAGGGGGGAACTAGCGGGGTAGATTTTGAGCAGTACTTC.

The chain joins TRBV27 to TRBJ1-4; a possible D gene is TRBD1 (5 bases). This CDR3 has 15 residues. Germline CDR1 and CDR2: MNHEY and SMNVEV (reference sequence). V shed 3 bases and J shed 14 bases, with 22 bases lying between them. Here the CDR3 reads CASSLYGGLGDVLFF. The CDR3 DNA reads as TGTGCCAGCAGTTTGTACGGGGGTTTAGGGGATGTGCTGTTTTTT.

J is TRBJ2-7 and V is TRBV6-5; a possible D gene is TRBD1 (6 bases). V lost 2 bases to trimming and J lost 12 bases, with 20 bases between them. CDR3 length: 14 residues. Germline CDR1 and CDR2: MNHEY and SVGAGI. CDR3 sequence (DNA): TGTGCCAGCAGTTACGGCCAGGGGACCCCTCCGGGGTACTTC. Protein product: CASSYGQGTPPGYF.

J is TRBJ2-3 and V is TRBV27; TRBD2 aligns across 7 bases. Germline-derived CDR1 and CDR2 are MNHEY and SMNVEV (reference sequence). CDR3 length: 14 residues. The V segment lost 7 bases and the J segment 4 bases; nucleotides outside the gene matches: 8. For the CDR3, the DNA is TGTGCCAGCACCCCGCGGCGGGAGTCAGATACGCAGTATTTT. Protein: CASTPRRESDTQYF.

This chain uses TRBV6-6 with TRBJ2-5; 9 bases are a match to TRBD2. This CDR3 region has 15 residues. Germline-derived CDR1 and CDR2 are MNHNY and SVGAGI (reference sequence). Trimming at V came to 4 bases and at J to 0 bases, leaving 3 bases not matched to a gene. The CDR3 DNA reads TGTGCCAGCAGTTCCGGGACTAGCTACCAAGAGACCCAGTACTTC. This translates into CASSSGTSYQETQYF.

The chain couples TRBV28 to TRBJ2-2; D is uncertain. The CDR3 spans 12 residues. Per the germline V gene, CDR1 is MDHEN and CDR2 is SYDVKM. The V and J ends lost 11 bases and 6 bases respectively, with 13 bases between them. This CDR3 reads CALGRAPGELFF. For the CDR3, the DNA is TGTGCCCTTGGCCGGGCCCCCGGGGAGCTGTTTTTT.

The rearrangement joins TRBV28 to TRBJ2-7; 12 nucleotides match TRBD2. The CDR3 has 14 amino acids. V lost 6 bases, J lost 4 bases, and 4 bases stayed unmatched. Germline CDR1 reads MDHEN; CDR2 reads SYDVKM. CDR3: CASRTSGRGYEQYF. In DNA form, the CDR3 reads TGTGCCAGCAGGACTAGCGGGAGAGGTTACGAGCAGTACTTC.

A single count supports this clone. The chain couples TRBV10-3 to TRBJ2-1, with D hard to call. The CDR3 extends over 16 amino acids. Looked up from germline, CDR1 is ENHRY and CDR2 is SYGVKD. V was cut by 2 bases and J by 4 bases, with 15 bases left in between. The CDR3 protein is CAISENPREGYNEQFF. Written as DNA, the CDR3 is TGTGCCATCAGTGAGAACCCTAGGGAAGGGTACAATGAGCAGTTCTTC.

V usage is TRBV28 and J usage is TRBJ2-7, with a possible D match to TRBD1 (6 bases). Trimming cost V 5 bases and J 2 bases, with 13 bases left between them. Germline assignment: CDR1 MDHEN and CDR2 SYDVKM. The CDR3 is 14 amino acids. CDR3 in amino acids: CASSATGSTYEQYF. The CDR3 bases are TGTGCCAGCAGTGCGACAGGTTCAACCTACGAGCAGTACTTC.

The chain recombines TRBV5-1 with TRBJ2-7, with D possibly matching TRBD1 (7 bases). Germline V gene lookup returns CDR1 SGHRS and CDR2 YFSETQ. Trimming removed 4 bases at V and 7 bases at J, with 21 bases between. CDR3 length: 15 amino acids. This chain's CDR3 is CASSQSLGRGDEQYF. CDR3 nucleotides: TGCGCCAGCAGCCAATCCCTAGGCAGGGGGGATGAGCAGTACTTC.

The V and J genes are TRBV9 and TRBJ1-2; D not certain. The germline V and J ends were trimmed by 0 bases and 4 bases, with 7 bases remaining between them. The CDR3 length is 13 residues. Germline CDR1 SGDLS, CDR2 YYNGEE. CDR3 region: CASSVEASYGYTF. Written as DNA, the CDR3 is TGTGCCAGCAGCGTAGAGGCCTCCTATGGCTACACCTTC.

The chain joins TRBV6-1 to TRBJ2-3; 12 nucleotides align to TRBD2. The CDR3 is 18 amino acids. CDR1 MNHNS and CDR2 SASEGT come from the germline V gene. V gave up 0 bases and J gave up 0 bases; unmatched junction bases: 4. CDR3 DNA sequence: TGTGCCAGCAGTGAAGCCGGACTAGCGGGGAAGAGCACAGATACGCAGTATTTT. It yields the protein CASSEAGLAGKSTDTQYF.

J is TRBJ1-6 and V is TRBV6-5, with D possibly TRBD1 on 6 matching bases. Germline V gene sequence: CDR1 MNHEY, CDR2 SVGAGI. This CDR3 contains 16 residues. V dropped 0 bases and J dropped 6 bases, with 12 bases sitting between them. In DNA form, the CDR3 reads TGTGCCAGCAGTTACTCTGGGGGGGGGCTTAATTCACCCCTCCACTTT. It specifies CASSYSGGGLNSPLHF.

The gene calls are TRBV10-2 and TRBJ2-6; D could derive from TRBD1 or TRBD2 (6 bases each). Germline V gene sequence: CDR1 WSHSY, CDR2 SAAADI. V lost 8 bases and J 1 base, leaving 9 bases between the germline ends. This CDR3 region has 14 residues. The CDR3 DNA is TGCGCCAGCCGAGGGGGGTCTGGGGCCAACGTCCTGACTTTC. Translated, it gives CASRGGSGANVLTF.

This clone has only one observation. The V gene is TRBV5-5, the J gene TRBJ2-7; no clear D. Germline CDR1 reads SGHKS; CDR2 reads YYEKEE (reference sequence). This CDR3 contains 14 residues. V dropped 0 bases and J dropped 3 bases, with 10 bases sitting between them. The CDR3 is CASSLVDGYYEQYF. CDR3 coding DNA: TGTGCCAGCAGCTTGGTTGACGGATACTACGAGCAGTACTTC.

This clone occurred once. The chain is built from TRBV4-2 and TRBJ2-1; no firm D call. V gave up 0 bases and J gave up 7 bases, with 13 bases separating them. This CDR3 is 15 amino acids long. Germline CDR1 is LGHNA and CDR2 is YNFKEQ. Here the CDR3 reads CASSQEVHPINEQFF. Here the CDR3 DNA reads TGTGCCAGCAGCCAAGAGGTTCACCCAATTAATGAGCAGTTCTTC.

V gene TRBV4-3 combines with J gene TRBJ2-1; weak D call: TRBD1 (6 bases). The CDR3 spans 13 residues. CDR1 and CDR2 from the germline V gene are LGHNA and YSLEER. V was trimmed by 4 bases and J by 10 bases, leaving 14 bases between them. CDR3 DNA: TGCGCCAGCAGCCCCCACAGGGTCGGGGAGCAGTTCTTC. Protein sequence: CASSPHRVGEQFF.

V is TRBV7-2 and J is TRBJ2-7, with 10 bases that match TRBD1. Trimming cost V 2 bases and J 2 bases; bases outside gene matches: 3. The CDR3 totals 15 residues. The germline CDR1 and CDR2 sequences are SGHTA and FQGNSA. DNA for the CDR3: TGTGCCAGCAGCTTATCCGGGACAGGGGCCTACGAGCAGTACTTC. This encodes CASSLSGTGAYEQYF.

This clone appeared many times. J is TRBJ1-1 and V is TRBV2; the D gene is possibly TRBD1 (6 bases). This CDR3 is built from 13 residues. V lost 7 bases, J lost 4 bases, and 13 bases lay in between. Germline values: CDR1 SNHLY, CDR2 FYNNEI. In DNA, the CDR3 is TGTGCCAGCAACCCTCAGGGGCCCACTGAAGCTTTCTTT. It translates to CASNPQGPTEAFF. Filled out from reference TRBV2 and TRBJ1-1, the complete variable domain reads EPEVTQTPSHQVTQMGQEVILRCVPISNHLYFYWYRQILGQKVEFLVSFYNNEISEKSEIFDDQFSVERPDGSNFTLKIRSTKLEDSAMYFCASNPQGPTEAFFGQGTRLTVV.

This clone was counted between two and nine times. The chain couples TRBV5-6 to TRBJ1-5; 8 bases are shared with TRBD1. This CDR3 region has 15 residues. CDR1 and CDR2 (germline): SGHDT, YYEEEE. The junction had 8 bases not matched to a gene; V was cut back by 3 bases and J by 6 bases. CDR3: CASSWQGAVGQPQHF. The CDR3 DNA reads TGTGCCAGCAGCTGGCAGGGGGCCGTGGGTCAGCCCCAGCATTTT.

The chain combines TRBV7-9 with TRBJ1-1, with 9 bases identical to TRBD1. Germline V gene sequence: CDR1 SEHNR, CDR2 FQNEAQ (reference sequence). Trimming cost V 5 bases and J 4 bases; bases outside gene matches: 8. CDR3 size: 15 residues. In nucleotides, the CDR3 is TGTGCCAGCAGCGGGCGGACAGGGGCGTTCACTGAAGCTTTCTTT. The encoded protein is CASSGRTGAFTEAFF.